This is a list of T cell receptor beta chains from one sample in a study of T cells in localized non-small cell lung cancer. Profiled with immunoSEQ multiplex PCR; TCRdb holds only in-frame clones, not every one. The sample consists of 55,000 to 65,000 clones, around nine tenths of them appearing once. Sequencing used peripheral blood, obtained before any cancer treatment. Source of these receptors: a man between 40 and 75 years old with stage I squamous cell lung carcinoma. Both conserved end residues are part of each CDR3. Fields, in order: CDR3 protein, V gene, J gene, clone size. Only some rows state a clone size, as once, few, many or a class for expanded clones.

CDR3 protein: CASTPSPGGGQPQHF
V gene: TRBV19
J gene: TRBJ1-5
clone size: .

CDR3 protein: CASSLAGRLYNEQFF
V gene: TRBV28
J gene: TRBJ2-1
clone size: .

CDR3 protein: CASSLQGGTEAFF
V gene: TRBV5-8
J gene: TRBJ1-1
clone size: .

CDR3 protein: CASSEPRVRSYEQYF
V gene: TRBV6-1
J gene: TRBJ2-7
clone size: .

CDR3 protein: CASSYLGTGGITGELFF
V gene: TRBV5-1
J gene: TRBJ2-2
clone size: .

CDR3 protein: CASSLATGANYGYTF
V gene: TRBV5-4
J gene: TRBJ1-2
clone size: few

CDR3 protein: CASSRKLEGRETQYF
V gene: TRBV7-9
J gene: TRBJ2-5
clone size: .

CDR3 protein: CASSYGGTYEQYF
V gene: TRBV18
J gene: TRBJ2-7
clone size: .

CDR3 protein: CASSDGGPTDTQYF
V gene: TRBV25-1
J gene: TRBJ2-3
clone size: once

CDR3 protein: CASSPRRGLAGGLTYEQYF
V gene: TRBV5-1
J gene: TRBJ2-7
clone size: .

CDR3 protein: CSVAPWGGPYNEQFF
V gene: TRBV29-1
J gene: TRBJ2-1
clone size: .

CDR3 protein: CASSLGLVTDTQYF
V gene: TRBV5-4
J gene: TRBJ2-3
clone size: once

CDR3 protein: CASSGIGDTEAFF
V gene: TRBV5-4
J gene: TRBJ1-1
clone size: few

CDR3 protein: CAWSPPGSGPGEQFF
V gene: TRBV30
J gene: TRBJ2-1
clone size: .

CDR3 protein: CSVEEVGLEQFF
V gene: TRBV29-1
J gene: TRBJ2-1
clone size: .

CDR3 protein: CASSIPGLADNEQFF
V gene: TRBV28
J gene: TRBJ2-1
clone size: once

CDR3 protein: CAWNIGTGGNQPQHF
V gene: TRBV30
J gene: TRBJ1-5
clone size: few

CDR3 protein: CAWSGGGANQPQHF
V gene: TRBV30
J gene: TRBJ1-5
clone size: once

CDR3 protein: CASSNGGGYEQYF
V gene: TRBV27
J gene: TRBJ2-7
clone size: .

CDR3 protein: CASSPATREQYF
V gene: TRBV18
J gene: TRBJ2-7
clone size: .

CDR3 protein: CASSIQSGPYNEQFF
V gene: TRBV5-1
J gene: TRBJ2-1
clone size: .

CDR3 protein: CASSLATSGSTDTQYF
V gene: TRBV7-2
J gene: TRBJ2-3
clone size: .

CDR3 protein: CASSYPQGGDTGKLFF
V gene: TRBV6-5
J gene: TRBJ2-2
clone size: .

CDR3 protein: CASSFYSPRTGYNQPQHF
V gene: TRBV7-2
J gene: TRBJ1-5
clone size: .

CDR3 protein: CASSEEADYEQYF
V gene: TRBV6-4
J gene: TRBJ2-7
clone size: .

CDR3 protein: CASSEAGRNYGYTF
V gene: TRBV6-1
J gene: TRBJ1-2
clone size: .

CDR3 protein: CASRKTGNQETQYF
V gene: TRBV7-9
J gene: TRBJ2-5
clone size: .

CDR3 protein: CASSLAGGNQPQHF
V gene: TRBV7-9
J gene: TRBJ1-5
clone size: .

CDR3 protein: CASSLGQGPSTDTQYF
V gene: TRBV5-4
J gene: TRBJ2-3
clone size: .

CDR3 protein: CASSQDRWVEKLFF
V gene: TRBV4-2
J gene: TRBJ1-4
clone size: .

CDR3 protein: CAWGGQGGQQYF
V gene: TRBV30
J gene: TRBJ2-7
clone size: .

CDR3 protein: CASSLSTGGYNEQFF
V gene: TRBV18
J gene: TRBJ2-1
clone size: .

CDR3 protein: CASSQGTYNEQFF
V gene: TRBV4-3
J gene: TRBJ2-1
clone size: .

CDR3 protein: CASSQLKETQYF
V gene: TRBV7-2
J gene: TRBJ2-5
clone size: .

CDR3 protein: CASSVAARRTDTQYF
V gene: TRBV9
J gene: TRBJ2-3
clone size: .

CDR3 protein: CASRKRQGGNTEAFF
V gene: TRBV6-5
J gene: TRBJ1-1
clone size: once

CDR3 protein: CASSLSTSWFLDEQYF
V gene: TRBV7-9
J gene: TRBJ2-7
clone size: .

CDR3 protein: CASSSMTITDTQYF
V gene: TRBV11-2
J gene: TRBJ2-3
clone size: .

CDR3 protein: CASSGASGDRSYGYTF
V gene: TRBV7-9
J gene: TRBJ1-2
clone size: hyperexpanded

CDR3 protein: CASGPHGTPLNEQYF
V gene: TRBV9
J gene: TRBJ2-7
clone size: few

CDR3 protein: CASNAGPVGELFF
V gene: TRBV19
J gene: TRBJ2-2
clone size: .

CDR3 protein: CASSHGDRGYDGELFF
V gene: TRBV4-1
J gene: TRBJ2-2
clone size: .

CDR3 protein: CASSQVGLAGLKMADTQYF
V gene: TRBV27
J gene: TRBJ2-3
clone size: .

CDR3 protein: CASSGKAGSADEQFF
V gene: TRBV9
J gene: TRBJ2-1
clone size: .

CDR3 protein: CASSVDPPGASDTVDTQYF
V gene: TRBV9
J gene: TRBJ2-3
clone size: .

CDR3 protein: CASSISGGAFF
V gene: TRBV19
J gene: TRBJ1-1
clone size: few

CDR3 protein: CAWSRSGNSPLHF
V gene: TRBV30
J gene: TRBJ1-6
clone size: .

CDR3 protein: CAWSVVSDEQYF
V gene: TRBV30
J gene: TRBJ2-7
clone size: .

CDR3 protein: CASIAQGGNTEAFF
V gene: TRBV19
J gene: TRBJ1-1
clone size: once

CDR3 protein: CASRGDRDGETQYF
V gene: TRBV28
J gene: TRBJ2-5
clone size: .

CDR3 protein: CASSLHRADTQYF
V gene: TRBV7-3
J gene: TRBJ2-3
clone size: .

CDR3 protein: CASSLDTSKVRSYEQYF
V gene: TRBV5-1
J gene: TRBJ2-7
clone size: .

CDR3 protein: CASSLDRNTEAFF
V gene: TRBV13
J gene: TRBJ1-1
clone size: .

CDR3 protein: CATSREFDSNYGYTF
V gene: TRBV15
J gene: TRBJ1-2
clone size: .

CDR3 protein: CASTLGLAGVYEQYF
V gene: TRBV5-5
J gene: TRBJ2-7
clone size: .

CDR3 protein: CASSYSGRGGQPQHF
V gene: TRBV6-5
J gene: TRBJ1-5
clone size: .

CDR3 protein: CASSWMGLAGGPGANVLTF
V gene: TRBV5-6
J gene: TRBJ2-6
clone size: .

CDR3 protein: CATSRRGVGEAFF
V gene: TRBV15
J gene: TRBJ1-1
clone size: .